Below, 5 T cell receptor beta chains from the same sample are listed, as sequenced in a study of shared clonotypes between healthy human individuals. CD45RO-negative cells were positively selected for CCR7, leaving out terminally differentiated effector memory CD45RA+ cells. Method: immunoSEQ multiplex PCR; TCRdb's copy keeps in-frame clones and lacks some. The sample lists some 2 million clones, 85% to 95% occurring once. Sequenced sample: naive CD8+ T cells sorted from blood. The origin of the receptors is a man aged 18 to 29 in good health.

V usage is TRBV19 and J usage is TRBJ2-7; tentatively, D is TRBD2 (6 bases). Trimming left V 3 bases short and J 5 bases short, with 11 bases between. The CDR3 totals 13 residues. Germline V gives CDR1 LNHDA, CDR2 SQIVND (reference sequence). Here the CDR3 reads CASSIRGMDEQYF. In DNA, the CDR3 is TGTGCCAGTAGTATTCGCGGGATGGACGAGCAGTACTTC. Using reference TRBV19 and TRBJ2-7 for the parts outside the CDR3, the full variable domain is DGGITQSPKYLFRKEGQNVTLSCEQNLNHDAMYWYRQDPGQGLRLIYYSQIVNDFQKGDIAEGYSVSREKKESFPLTVTSAQKNPTAFYLCASSIRGMDEQYFGPGTRLTVT.

The chain couples TRBV27 to TRBJ2-7, with unresolved D. Trimming took off 11 bases at V and 3 bases at J, with 14 bases between the two ends. There are 12 residues in the CDR3. Germline values: CDR1 MNHEY, CDR2 SMNVEV (reference sequence). This CDR3 is CASGPGDYEQYF. The CDR3 bases are TGTGCCTCCGGACCAGGCGACTACGAGCAGTACTTC.

The V gene is TRBV30, the J gene TRBJ2-3, with TRBD1 matching 8 bases. The trim removed 4 bases at V and 4 bases at J, leaving 13 bases unmatched. Germline V lookup: CDR1 GTSNPN, CDR2 SVGIG (reference sequence). The CDR3 is 16 residues long. This CDR3 reads CAWTDYDRGSPDTQYF. The CDR3 region has the DNA TGTGCCTGGACAGATTACGACAGGGGTAGTCCAGATACGCAGTATTTT.

Points on this clone: Other DNA variants within this sample encode the same CDR3. The V gene is TRBV5-6, the J gene TRBJ2-7; 11 positions agree with TRBD1. The germline gives CDR1 SGHDT, CDR2 YYEEEE. V lost 2 bases, J lost 5 bases, and 3 bases stayed unmatched. There are 14 residues in the CDR3. CDR3 sequence reads: CASSFGTGGDEQYF. CDR3 in DNA: TGTGCCAGCAGCTTCGGGACAGGGGGGGACGAGCAGTACTTC.

This sequence joins TRBV6-5 and TRBJ1-1; no definite D call. This CDR3 has 15 residues. V was shortened by 2 bases and J by 0 bases, with 10 bases between the two germline ends. Germline CDR1 reads MNHEY; CDR2 reads SVGAGI. CDR3 amino acids: CASSYGTGVNTEAFF. The CDR3 DNA sequence: TGTGCCAGCAGTTACGGTACTGGGGTGAACACTGAAGCTTTCTTT.